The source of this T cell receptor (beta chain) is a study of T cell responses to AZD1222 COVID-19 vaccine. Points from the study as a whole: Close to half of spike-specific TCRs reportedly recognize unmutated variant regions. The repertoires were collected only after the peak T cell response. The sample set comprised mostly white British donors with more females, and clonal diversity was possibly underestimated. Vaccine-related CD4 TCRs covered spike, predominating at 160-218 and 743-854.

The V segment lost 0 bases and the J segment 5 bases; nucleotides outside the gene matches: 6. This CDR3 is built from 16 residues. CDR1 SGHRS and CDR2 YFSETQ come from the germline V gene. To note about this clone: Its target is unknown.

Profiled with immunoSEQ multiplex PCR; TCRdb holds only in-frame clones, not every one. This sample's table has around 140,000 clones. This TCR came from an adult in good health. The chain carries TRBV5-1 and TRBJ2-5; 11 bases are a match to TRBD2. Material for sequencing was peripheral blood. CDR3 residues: CASSLVLAGEMETQYF. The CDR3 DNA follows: TGCGCCAGCAGCTTGGTACTAGCGGGGGAGATGGAGACCCAGTACTTC.